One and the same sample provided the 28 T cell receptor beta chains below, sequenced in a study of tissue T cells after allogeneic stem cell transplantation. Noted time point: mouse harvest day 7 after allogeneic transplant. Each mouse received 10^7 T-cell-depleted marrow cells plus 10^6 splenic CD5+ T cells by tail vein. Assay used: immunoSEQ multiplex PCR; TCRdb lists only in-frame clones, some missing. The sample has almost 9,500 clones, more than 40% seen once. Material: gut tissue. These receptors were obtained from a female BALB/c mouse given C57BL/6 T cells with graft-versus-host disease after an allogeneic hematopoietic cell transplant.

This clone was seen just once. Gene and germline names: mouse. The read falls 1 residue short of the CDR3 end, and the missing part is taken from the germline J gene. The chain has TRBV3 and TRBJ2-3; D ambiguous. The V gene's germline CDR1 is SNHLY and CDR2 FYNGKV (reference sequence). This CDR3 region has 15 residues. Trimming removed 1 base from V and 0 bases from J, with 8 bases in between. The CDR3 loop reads CASSLGGSSAETLYF. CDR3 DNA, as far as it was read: TGTGCCAGCAGCTTAGGAGGGTCGAGTGCAGAAACGCTGTAT. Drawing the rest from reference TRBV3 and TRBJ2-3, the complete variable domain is GPKVLQIPSHQIIDMGQMVTLNCDPVSNHLYFYWYKQILGQQMEFLVNFYNGKVMEKSKLFKDQFSVERPDGSYFTLKIQPTALEDSAVYFCASSLGGSSAETLYFGSGTRLTVL.

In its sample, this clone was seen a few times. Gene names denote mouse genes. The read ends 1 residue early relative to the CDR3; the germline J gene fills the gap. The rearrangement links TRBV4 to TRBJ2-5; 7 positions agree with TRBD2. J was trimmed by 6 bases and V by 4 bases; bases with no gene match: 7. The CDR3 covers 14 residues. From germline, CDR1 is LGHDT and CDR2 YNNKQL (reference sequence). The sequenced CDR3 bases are TGTGCCAGCAGCTTGACTGGGTTCGGGGACACCCAGTAC. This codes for CASSLTGFGDTQY. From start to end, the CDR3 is CASSLTGFGDTQYF.

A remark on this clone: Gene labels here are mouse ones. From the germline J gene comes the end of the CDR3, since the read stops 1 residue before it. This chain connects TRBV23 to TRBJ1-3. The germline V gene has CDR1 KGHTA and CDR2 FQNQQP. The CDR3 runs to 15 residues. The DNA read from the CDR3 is TGCTCCAGCAGTCAATGGCGGGGGGCTGGAAATACGCTCTAT. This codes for CSSSQWRGAGNTLY. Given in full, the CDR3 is CSSSQWRGAGNTLYF.

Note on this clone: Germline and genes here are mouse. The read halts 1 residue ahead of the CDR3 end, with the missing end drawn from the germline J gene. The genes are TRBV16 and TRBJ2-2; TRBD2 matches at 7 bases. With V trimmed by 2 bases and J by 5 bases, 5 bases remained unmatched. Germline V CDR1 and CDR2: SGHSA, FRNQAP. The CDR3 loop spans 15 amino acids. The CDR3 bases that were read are TGTGCAAGCAGCTTAATTGGGGGGTGGACCGGGCAGCTCTAC. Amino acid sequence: CASSLIGGWTGQLY. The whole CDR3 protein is CASSLIGGWTGQLYF.

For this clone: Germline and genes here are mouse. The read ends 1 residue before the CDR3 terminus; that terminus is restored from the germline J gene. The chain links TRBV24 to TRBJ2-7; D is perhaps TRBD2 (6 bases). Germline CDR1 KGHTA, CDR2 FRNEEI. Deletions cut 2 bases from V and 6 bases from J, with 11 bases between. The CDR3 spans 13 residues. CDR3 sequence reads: CASSLDWFFEQYF. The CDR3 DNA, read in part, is TGTGCCAGCAGTCTGGACTGGTTTTTTGAACAGTAC.

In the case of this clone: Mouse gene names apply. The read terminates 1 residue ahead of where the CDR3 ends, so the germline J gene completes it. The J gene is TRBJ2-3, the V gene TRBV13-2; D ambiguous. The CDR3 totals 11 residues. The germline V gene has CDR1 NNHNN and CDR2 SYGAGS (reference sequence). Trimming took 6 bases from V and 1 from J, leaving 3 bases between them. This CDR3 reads CASARAETLYF. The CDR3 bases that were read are TGTGCCAGCGCTCGTGCAGAAACGCTGTAT.

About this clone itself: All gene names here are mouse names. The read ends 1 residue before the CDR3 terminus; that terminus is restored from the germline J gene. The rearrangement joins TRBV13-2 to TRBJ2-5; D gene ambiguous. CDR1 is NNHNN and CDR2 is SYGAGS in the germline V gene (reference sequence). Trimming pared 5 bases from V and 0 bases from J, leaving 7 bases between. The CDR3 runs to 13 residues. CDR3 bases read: TGTGCCAGCGGGACAATTAACCAAGACACCCAGTAC. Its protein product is CASGTINQDTQY. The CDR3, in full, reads CASGTINQDTQYF.

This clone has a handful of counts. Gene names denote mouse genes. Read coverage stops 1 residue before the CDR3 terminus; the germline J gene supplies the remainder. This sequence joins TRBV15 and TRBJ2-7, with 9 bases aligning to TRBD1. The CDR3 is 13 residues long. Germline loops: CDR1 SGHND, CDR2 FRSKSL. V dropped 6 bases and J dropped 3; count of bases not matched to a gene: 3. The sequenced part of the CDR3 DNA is TGTGCCAGCAGACAGACAGGGGGCTATGAACAGTAC. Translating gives CASRQTGGYEQY. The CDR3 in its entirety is CASRQTGGYEQYF.

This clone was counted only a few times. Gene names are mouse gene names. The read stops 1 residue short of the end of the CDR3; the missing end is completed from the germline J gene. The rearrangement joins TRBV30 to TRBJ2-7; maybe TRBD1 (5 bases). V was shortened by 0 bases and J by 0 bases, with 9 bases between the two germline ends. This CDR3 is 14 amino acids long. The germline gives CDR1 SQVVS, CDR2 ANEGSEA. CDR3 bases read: TGTAGTTCTAGAGACCCAGACAGCTCCTATGAACAGTAC. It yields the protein CSSRDPDSSYEQY. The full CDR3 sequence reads CSSRDPDSSYEQYF.

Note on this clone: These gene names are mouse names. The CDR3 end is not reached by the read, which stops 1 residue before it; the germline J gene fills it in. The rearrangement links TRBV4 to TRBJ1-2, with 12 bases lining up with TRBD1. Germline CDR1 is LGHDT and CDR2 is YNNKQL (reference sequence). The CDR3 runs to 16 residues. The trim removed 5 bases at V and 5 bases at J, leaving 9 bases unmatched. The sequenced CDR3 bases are TGTGCCAGCAGCCCAGGGACAGGGGGCGCGAGGTCCGACTACACC. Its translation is CASSPGTGGARSDYT. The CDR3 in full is CASSPGTGGARSDYTF.

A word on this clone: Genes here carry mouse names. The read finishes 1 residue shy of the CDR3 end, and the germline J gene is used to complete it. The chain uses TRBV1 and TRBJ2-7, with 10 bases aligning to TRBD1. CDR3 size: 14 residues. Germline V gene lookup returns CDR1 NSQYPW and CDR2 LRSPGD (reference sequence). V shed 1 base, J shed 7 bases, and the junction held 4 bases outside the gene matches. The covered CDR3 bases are TGCACCTGCAGTGCAGGACAGGGGGCTTGGGAACAGTAC. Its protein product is CTCSAGQGAWEQY. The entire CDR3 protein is CTCSAGQGAWEQYF. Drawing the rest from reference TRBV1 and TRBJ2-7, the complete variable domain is VTLLEQNPRWRLVPRGQAVNLRCILKNSQYPWMSWYQQDLQKQLQWLFTLRSPGDKEVKSLPGADYLATRVTDTELRLQVANMSQGRTLYCTCSAGQGAWEQYFGPGTRLTVL.

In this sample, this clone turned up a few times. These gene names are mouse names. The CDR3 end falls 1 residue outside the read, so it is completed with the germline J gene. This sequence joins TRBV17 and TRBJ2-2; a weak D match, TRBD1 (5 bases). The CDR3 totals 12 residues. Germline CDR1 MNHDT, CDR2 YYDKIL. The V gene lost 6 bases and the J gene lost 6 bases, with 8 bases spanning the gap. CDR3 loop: CASRSGPGQLYF. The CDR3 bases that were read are TGTGCTAGCAGGTCAGGGCCCGGGCAGCTCTAC.

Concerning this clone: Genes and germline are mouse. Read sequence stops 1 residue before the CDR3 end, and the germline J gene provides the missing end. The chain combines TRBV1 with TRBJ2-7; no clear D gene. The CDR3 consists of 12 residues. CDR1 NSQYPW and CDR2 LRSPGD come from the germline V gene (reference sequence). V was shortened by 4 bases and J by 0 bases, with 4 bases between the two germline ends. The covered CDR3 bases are TGCACCTGCAGTGACCTCTCCTATGAACAGTAC. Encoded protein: CTCSDLSYEQY. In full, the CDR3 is CTCSDLSYEQYF. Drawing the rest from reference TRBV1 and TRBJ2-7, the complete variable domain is VTLLEQNPRWRLVPRGQAVNLRCILKNSQYPWMSWYQQDLQKQLQWLFTLRSPGDKEVKSLPGADYLATRVTDTELRLQVANMSQGRTLYCTCSDLSYEQYFGPGTRLTVL.

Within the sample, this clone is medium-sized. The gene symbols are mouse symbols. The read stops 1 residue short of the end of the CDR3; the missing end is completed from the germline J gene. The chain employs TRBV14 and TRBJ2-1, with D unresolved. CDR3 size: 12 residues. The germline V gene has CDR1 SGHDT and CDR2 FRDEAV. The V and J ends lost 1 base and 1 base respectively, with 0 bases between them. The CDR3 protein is CASSFNYAEQFF. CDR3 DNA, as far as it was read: TGTGCCAGCAGTTTCAACTATGCTGAGCAGTTC.

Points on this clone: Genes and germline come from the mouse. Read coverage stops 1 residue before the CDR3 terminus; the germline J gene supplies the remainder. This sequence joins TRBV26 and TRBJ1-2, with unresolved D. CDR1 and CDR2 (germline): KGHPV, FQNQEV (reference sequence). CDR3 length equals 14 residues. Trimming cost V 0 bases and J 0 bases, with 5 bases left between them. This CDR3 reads CASSLSTPNSDYTF. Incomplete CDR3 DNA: TGTGCCAGCAGTCTGTCAACACCAAACTCCGACTACACC.

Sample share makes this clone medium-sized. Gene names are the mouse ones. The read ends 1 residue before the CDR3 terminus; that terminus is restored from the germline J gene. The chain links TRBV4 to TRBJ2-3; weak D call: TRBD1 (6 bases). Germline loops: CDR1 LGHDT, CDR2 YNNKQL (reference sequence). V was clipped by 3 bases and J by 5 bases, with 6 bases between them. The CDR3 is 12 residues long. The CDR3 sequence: CASSYRGETLYF. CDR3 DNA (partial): TGTGCCAGCAGCTACAGGGGAGAAACGCTGTAT.

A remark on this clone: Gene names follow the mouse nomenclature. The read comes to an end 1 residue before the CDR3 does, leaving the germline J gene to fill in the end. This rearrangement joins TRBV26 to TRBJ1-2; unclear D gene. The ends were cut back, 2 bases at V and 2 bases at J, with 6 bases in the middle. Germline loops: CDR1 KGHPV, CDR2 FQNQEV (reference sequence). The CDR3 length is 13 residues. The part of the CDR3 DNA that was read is TGTGCCAGCAGTCTGCGGGTCAACTCCGACTACACC. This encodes CASSLRVNSDYT. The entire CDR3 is CASSLRVNSDYTF.

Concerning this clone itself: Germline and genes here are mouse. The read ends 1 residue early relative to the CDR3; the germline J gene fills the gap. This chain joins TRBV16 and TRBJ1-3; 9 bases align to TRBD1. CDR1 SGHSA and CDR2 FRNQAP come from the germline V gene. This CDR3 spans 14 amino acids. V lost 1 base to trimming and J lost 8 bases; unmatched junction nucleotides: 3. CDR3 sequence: CASSLAGQGDTLYF. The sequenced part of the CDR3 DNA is TGTGCAAGCAGCTTAGCGGGACAGGGAGATACGCTCTAT.

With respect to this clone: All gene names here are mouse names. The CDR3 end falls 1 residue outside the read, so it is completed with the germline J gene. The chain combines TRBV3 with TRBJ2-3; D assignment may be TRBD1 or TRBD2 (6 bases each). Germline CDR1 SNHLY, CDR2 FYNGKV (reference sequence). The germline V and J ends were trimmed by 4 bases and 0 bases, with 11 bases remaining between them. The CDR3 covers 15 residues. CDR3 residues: CASSSLGASAETLYF. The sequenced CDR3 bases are TGTGCCAGCAGCTCCTTGGGGGCTAGTGCAGAAACGCTGTAT.

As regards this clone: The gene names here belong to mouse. The DNA read from the CDR3 is TGTGCCAGCAGTCTGCCGGGAAACTCCGACTACACC. It codes for CASSLPGNSDYT. The complete CDR3 reads CASSLPGNSDYTF. The J gene is TRBJ1-2, the V gene TRBV26; D gene uncertain. Read coverage stops 1 residue before the CDR3 terminus; the germline J gene supplies the remainder. CDR3 size: 13 residues. Germline V gene lookup returns CDR1 KGHPV and CDR2 FQNQEV (reference sequence). Trimming removed 2 bases at V and 1 base at J, with 5 bases between.

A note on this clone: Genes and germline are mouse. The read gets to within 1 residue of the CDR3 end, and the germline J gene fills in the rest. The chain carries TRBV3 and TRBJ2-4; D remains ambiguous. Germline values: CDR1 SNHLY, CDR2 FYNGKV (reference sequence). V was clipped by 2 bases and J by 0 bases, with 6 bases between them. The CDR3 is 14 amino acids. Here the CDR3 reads CASSLSSSQNTLYF. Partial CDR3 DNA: TGTGCCAGCAGCTTAAGCAGTAGTCAAAACACCTTGTAC.

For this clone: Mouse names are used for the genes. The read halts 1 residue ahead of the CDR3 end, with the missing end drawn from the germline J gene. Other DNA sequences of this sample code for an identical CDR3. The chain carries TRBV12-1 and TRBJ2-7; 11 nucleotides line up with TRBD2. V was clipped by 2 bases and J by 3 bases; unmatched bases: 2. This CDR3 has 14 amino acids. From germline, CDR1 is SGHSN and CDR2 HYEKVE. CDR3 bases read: TGTGCCAGCTCTCCCGGGACTGGGGGCTATGAACAGTAC. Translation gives CASSPGTGGYEQY. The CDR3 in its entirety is CASSPGTGGYEQYF.

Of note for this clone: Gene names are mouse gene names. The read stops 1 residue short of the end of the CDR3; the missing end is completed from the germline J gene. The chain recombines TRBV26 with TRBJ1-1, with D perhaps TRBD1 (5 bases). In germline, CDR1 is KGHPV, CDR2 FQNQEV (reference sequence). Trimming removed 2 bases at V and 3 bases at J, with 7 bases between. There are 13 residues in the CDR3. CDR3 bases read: TGTGCCAGCAGTCTGGGGGGTGACACAGAAGTCTTC. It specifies CASSLGGDTEVF. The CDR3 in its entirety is CASSLGGDTEVFF.

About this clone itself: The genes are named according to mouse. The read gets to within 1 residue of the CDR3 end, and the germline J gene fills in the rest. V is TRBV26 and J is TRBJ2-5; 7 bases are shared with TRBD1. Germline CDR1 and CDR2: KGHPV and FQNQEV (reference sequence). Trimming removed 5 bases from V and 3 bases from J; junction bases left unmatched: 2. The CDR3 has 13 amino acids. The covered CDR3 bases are TGTGCCAGCAGTTCAGGGGGACAAGACACCCAGTAC. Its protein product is CASSSGGQDTQY. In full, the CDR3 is CASSSGGQDTQYF.

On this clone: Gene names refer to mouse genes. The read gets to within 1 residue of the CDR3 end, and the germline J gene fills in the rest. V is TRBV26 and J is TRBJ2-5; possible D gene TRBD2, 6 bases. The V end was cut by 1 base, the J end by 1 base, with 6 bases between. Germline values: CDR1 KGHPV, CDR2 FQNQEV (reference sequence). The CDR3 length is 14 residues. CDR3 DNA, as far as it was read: TGTGCCAGCAGTCTGTGGGGGGACCAAGACACCCAGTAC. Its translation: CASSLWGDQDTQY. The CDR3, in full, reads CASSLWGDQDTQYF.

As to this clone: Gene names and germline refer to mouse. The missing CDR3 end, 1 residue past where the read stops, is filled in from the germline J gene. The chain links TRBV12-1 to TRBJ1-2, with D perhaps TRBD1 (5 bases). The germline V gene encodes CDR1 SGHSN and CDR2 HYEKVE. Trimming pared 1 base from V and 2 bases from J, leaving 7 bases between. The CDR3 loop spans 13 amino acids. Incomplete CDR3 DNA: TGTGCCAGCTCTCTGGGGGGTAACTCCGACTACACC. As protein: CASSLGGNSDYT. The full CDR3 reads CASSLGGNSDYTF.

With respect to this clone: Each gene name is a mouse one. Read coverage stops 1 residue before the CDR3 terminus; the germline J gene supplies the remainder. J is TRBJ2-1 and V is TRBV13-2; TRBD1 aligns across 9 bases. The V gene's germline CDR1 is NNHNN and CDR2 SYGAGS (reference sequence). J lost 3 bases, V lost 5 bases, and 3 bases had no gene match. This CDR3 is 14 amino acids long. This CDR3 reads CASGGTGIYAEQFF. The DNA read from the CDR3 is TGTGCCAGCGGAGGGACAGGGATCTATGCTGAGCAGTTC.

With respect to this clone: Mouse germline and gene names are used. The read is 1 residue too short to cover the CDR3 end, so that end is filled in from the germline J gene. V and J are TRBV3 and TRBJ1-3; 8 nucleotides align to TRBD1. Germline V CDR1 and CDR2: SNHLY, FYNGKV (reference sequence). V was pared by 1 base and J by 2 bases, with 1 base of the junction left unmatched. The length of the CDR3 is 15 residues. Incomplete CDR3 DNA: TGTGCCAGCAGCTTAGAACAGGGGGCTGGAAATACGCTCTAT. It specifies CASSLEQGAGNTLY. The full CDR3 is CASSLEQGAGNTLYF.